The rows below give T cell receptor beta chains drawn from one sample of a study of shared clonotypes between healthy human individuals. Sequencing used immunoSEQ multiplex PCR; TCRdb keeps in-frame clones, though not all of them. Of 1.5 million to 2.5 million clones in the sample, about 94% were seen once. Sequencing input: naive CD8+ T cells sorted from blood. The receptors shown here come from a man younger than 30 in good health. CDR3s include the opening cysteine and the closing phenylalanine or tryptophan. The order of the fields is clone size, J gene, D gene, V gene, CDR3 protein, CDR3 DNA. A D gene is named only where the DNA matches it firmly. Part of the rows lack a size; the others show once, few, many or a class for expanded clones.

clone_size: NA
j_call: TRBJ2-7
d_call: NA
v_call: TRBV10-3
cdr3_aa: CAIRGSAYEQYF
cdr3_nt: TGTGCCATCAGGGGGTCGGCCTACGAGCAGTACTTC

clone_size: NA
j_call: TRBJ2-7
d_call: TRBD1
v_call: TRBV7-2
cdr3_aa: CASSLGTGTGYEQYF
cdr3_nt: TGTGCCAGCAGCTTAGGGACAGGGACAGGCTACGAGCAGTACTTC

clone_size: NA
j_call: TRBJ2-3
d_call: NA
v_call: TRBV5-1
cdr3_aa: CASSLETISGTDTQYF
cdr3_nt: TGCGCCAGCAGCTTGGAAACCATATCTGGCACAGATACGCAGTATTTT

clone_size: NA
j_call: TRBJ2-5
d_call: TRBD1
v_call: TRBV27
cdr3_aa: CASSLFMGDRYQETQYF
cdr3_nt: TGTGCCAGCAGCCTATTTATGGGGGACAGATACCAAGAGACCCAGTACTTC

clone_size: NA
j_call: TRBJ2-5
d_call: TRBD2
v_call: TRBV12-5
cdr3_aa: CASSPTAGGPETQYF
cdr3_nt: TGTGCTAGTTCCCCCACCGCGGGGGGGCCAGAGACCCAGTACTTC

clone_size: NA
j_call: TRBJ2-3
d_call: TRBD1
v_call: TRBV7-6
cdr3_aa: CASSPGTDTDTQYF
cdr3_nt: TGTGCCAGCAGCCCGGGGACAGACACAGATACGCAGTATTTT

clone_size: NA
j_call: TRBJ2-5
d_call: TRBD2
v_call: TRBV9
cdr3_aa: CASSPDGLAGGRETQYF
cdr3_nt: TGTGCCAGCAGCCCTGACGGACTAGCGGGGGGTAGGGAGACCCAGTACTTC

clone_size: once
j_call: TRBJ2-7
d_call: NA
v_call: TRBV13
cdr3_aa: CASSMSSYEQYF
cdr3_nt: TGTGCCAGCAGCATGAGCTCCTACGAGCAGTACTTC

clone_size: NA
j_call: TRBJ2-1
d_call: NA
v_call: TRBV5-4
cdr3_aa: CASSFRQEQFF
cdr3_nt: TGTGCCAGCAGCTTTCGTCAGGAGCAGTTCTTC

clone_size: NA
j_call: TRBJ2-7
d_call: NA
v_call: TRBV7-9
cdr3_aa: CASSLGPSSSYEQYF
cdr3_nt: TGTGCCAGCAGCCTAGGGCCGAGTTCGTCTTACGAGCAGTACTTC

clone_size: NA
j_call: TRBJ2-7
d_call: NA
v_call: TRBV6-1
cdr3_aa: CASSYWSSGEQYF
cdr3_nt: TGTGCCAGCAGTTATTGGAGCAGTGGAGAGCAGTACTTC

clone_size: NA
j_call: TRBJ2-2
d_call: NA
v_call: TRBV9
cdr3_aa: CASSVRSEGTGELFF
cdr3_nt: TGTGCCAGCAGCGTGCGATCCGAGGGGACCGGGGAGCTGTTTTTT

clone_size: once
j_call: TRBJ1-3
d_call: NA
v_call: TRBV30
cdr3_aa: CAWSSESGNTIYF
cdr3_nt: TGTGCCTGGAGTTCTGAGTCTGGAAACACCATATATTTT

clone_size: NA
j_call: TRBJ2-5
d_call: TRBD2
v_call: TRBV13
cdr3_aa: CASSSLDAGGYETQYF
cdr3_nt: TGTGCCAGCAGCTCCCTGGACGCGGGAGGATACGAGACCCAGTACTTC

clone_size: many
j_call: TRBJ2-7
d_call: NA
v_call: TRBV5-1
cdr3_aa: CASSLGYEQYF
cdr3_nt: TGCGCCAGCAGCTTGGGTTACGAGCAGTACTTC

clone_size: once
j_call: TRBJ1-5
d_call: NA
v_call: TRBV28
cdr3_aa: CASRSINKGVEKSNQPQHF
cdr3_nt: TGTGCCAGCAGGTCAATTAATAAGGGAGTGGAAAAAAGCAATCAGCCCCAGCATTTT

clone_size: NA
j_call: TRBJ2-5
d_call: NA
v_call: TRBV5-6
cdr3_aa: CASSLEGAGATQETQYF
cdr3_nt: TGTGCCAGCAGCTTGGAGGGGGCGGGGGCCACCCAAGAGACCCAGTACTTC

clone_size: NA
j_call: TRBJ1-2
d_call: NA
v_call: TRBV27
cdr3_aa: CASSKGGPVGYGYTF
cdr3_nt: TGTGCCAGCAGCAAAGGGGGGCCCGTGGGCTATGGCTACACCTTC

clone_size: once
j_call: TRBJ2-7
d_call: NA
v_call: TRBV30
cdr3_aa: CAWSGSYEQYF
cdr3_nt: TGTGCCTGGAGTGGTAGTTACGAGCAGTACTTC

clone_size: once
j_call: TRBJ2-7
d_call: NA
v_call: TRBV11-2
cdr3_aa: CASSLGVGGNSYEQYF
cdr3_nt: TGTGCCAGCAGCTTAGGTGTTGGGGGAAACTCCTACGAGCAGTACTTC

clone_size: NA
j_call: TRBJ2-7
d_call: TRBD2
v_call: TRBV27
cdr3_aa: CASSPSTPSGSPNEQYF
cdr3_nt: TGTGCCAGCAGTCCCAGTACCCCTAGCGGGAGTCCCAACGAGCAGTACTTC

clone_size: few
j_call: TRBJ1-6
d_call: NA
v_call: TRBV5-4
cdr3_aa: CASSPTGGGSPLHF
cdr3_nt: TGTGCCAGCAGCCCAACGGGGGGTGGTTCACCCCTCCACTTT

clone_size: NA
j_call: TRBJ2-5
d_call: NA
v_call: TRBV7-9
cdr3_aa: CASTGDQETQYF
cdr3_nt: TGTGCCAGCACAGGGGACCAAGAGACCCAGTACTTC

clone_size: once
j_call: TRBJ1-5
d_call: NA
v_call: TRBV29-1
cdr3_aa: CSVAPGSGQPQHF
cdr3_nt: TGCAGCGTTGCCCCGGGATCAGGTCAGCCCCAGCATTTT

clone_size: NA
j_call: TRBJ2-1
d_call: TRBD2
v_call: TRBV18
cdr3_aa: CASSTPPGGEFDEQFF
cdr3_nt: TGTGCCAGCTCGACCCCTCCGGGGGGGGAGTTCGATGAGCAGTTCTTC

clone_size: NA
j_call: TRBJ1-5
d_call: NA
v_call: TRBV14
cdr3_aa: CASSQDQRGPQHF
cdr3_nt: TGTGCCAGCAGCCAAGATCAACGGGGGCCCCAGCATTTT

clone_size: NA
j_call: TRBJ2-1
d_call: TRBD2
v_call: TRBV9
cdr3_aa: CASSVGTSYEQFF
cdr3_nt: TGTGCCAGCAGCGTCGGGACTAGCTATGAGCAGTTCTTC

clone_size: NA
j_call: TRBJ1-1
d_call: TRBD1
v_call: TRBV7-6
cdr3_aa: CASSLGTGLNTEAFF
cdr3_nt: TGTGCCAGCAGCCTCGGGACAGGGTTGAACACTGAAGCTTTCTTT

clone_size: NA
j_call: TRBJ2-3
d_call: NA
v_call: TRBV11-2
cdr3_aa: CASSLDWSQTAPQITDTQYF
cdr3_nt: TGTGCCAGCAGCTTAGATTGGTCCCAGACCGCCCCCCAGATCACAGATACGCAGTATTTT

clone_size: NA
j_call: TRBJ2-1
d_call: NA
v_call: TRBV11-3
cdr3_aa: CASSLSSGAPEQFF
cdr3_nt: TGTGCCAGCAGCTTAAGTTCGGGAGCCCCCGAGCAGTTCTTC

clone_size: NA
j_call: TRBJ1-1
d_call: NA
v_call: TRBV6-6
cdr3_aa: CASSPRDHTEAFF
cdr3_nt: TGTGCCAGCAGTCCCCGGGACCACACTGAAGCTTTCTTT

clone_size: NA
j_call: TRBJ1-2
d_call: TRBD1
v_call: TRBV27
cdr3_aa: CASSLSAGTGSRGYTF
cdr3_nt: TGTGCCAGCAGTTTATCGGCCGGGACAGGTTCCCGAGGCTACACCTTC

clone_size: NA
j_call: TRBJ1-5
d_call: NA
v_call: TRBV19
cdr3_aa: CASYPGNGQPQHF
cdr3_nt: TGTGCCAGCTATCCCGGTAATGGTCAGCCCCAGCATTTT

clone_size: NA
j_call: TRBJ2-1
d_call: TRBD1
v_call: TRBV4-1
cdr3_aa: CASSPDVETGYYEQFF
cdr3_nt: TGCGCCAGCAGCCCCGATGTTGAGACAGGGTACTATGAGCAGTTCTTC

clone_size: NA
j_call: TRBJ2-1
d_call: TRBD1
v_call: TRBV2
cdr3_aa: CASHPGQGASEQFF
cdr3_nt: TGTGCCAGCCATCCGGGACAGGGGGCCAGTGAGCAGTTCTTC

clone_size: NA
j_call: TRBJ2-7
d_call: NA
v_call: TRBV5-4
cdr3_aa: CATRNRGATYEQYF
cdr3_nt: TGTGCCACCCGCAACCGGGGGGCCACCTACGAGCAGTACTTC

clone_size: NA
j_call: TRBJ2-3
d_call: NA
v_call: TRBV9
cdr3_aa: CASSVELYDTQYF
cdr3_nt: TGTGCCAGCAGCGTAGAATTATACGATACGCAGTATTTT

clone_size: NA
j_call: TRBJ2-3
d_call: TRBD2
v_call: TRBV19
cdr3_aa: CATRDRMGTSGTDTQYF
cdr3_nt: TGTGCCACCAGAGACAGGATGGGGACTAGCGGGACAGATACGCAGTATTTT

clone_size: NA
j_call: TRBJ2-1
d_call: NA
v_call: TRBV19
cdr3_aa: CASSNSFSSSYNEQFF
cdr3_nt: TGTGCCAGTAGTAACAGTTTCTCGAGCTCCTACAATGAGCAGTTCTTC

clone_size: once
j_call: TRBJ2-3
d_call: NA
v_call: TRBV9
cdr3_aa: CASSVTEGTDTQYF
cdr3_nt: TGTGCCAGCAGCGTTACAGAGGGCACAGATACGCAGTATTTT

clone_size: NA
j_call: TRBJ2-7
d_call: TRBD1
v_call: TRBV7-7
cdr3_aa: CASSIGTGFYEQYF
cdr3_nt: TGTGCTAGCAGCATCGGGACAGGGTTTTACGAGCAGTACTTC

clone_size: NA
j_call: TRBJ2-7
d_call: TRBD2
v_call: TRBV13
cdr3_aa: CASSLLAGGSTYEQYF
cdr3_nt: TGTGCCAGCAGCTTACTAGCGGGAGGCTCAACCTACGAGCAGTACTTC

clone_size: NA
j_call: TRBJ1-2
d_call: NA
v_call: TRBV27
cdr3_aa: CVVGGGNGYTF
cdr3_nt: TGTGTCGTAGGCGGGGGCAATGGCTACACCTTC

clone_size: NA
j_call: TRBJ2-7
d_call: NA
v_call: TRBV6-5
cdr3_aa: CASSQTPSREQYF
cdr3_nt: TGTGCCAGCAGCCAAACCCCCTCTCGGGAGCAGTACTTC

clone_size: few
j_call: TRBJ1-5
d_call: NA
v_call: TRBV2
cdr3_aa: CASSRGGYQPQHF
cdr3_nt: TGTGCCAGCAGTCGGGGAGGGTATCAGCCCCAGCATTTT